Presented here are 16 T cell receptor beta chains from one specimen sequenced in a study of identical twins. TCRdb used MiXCR to reprocess the 5' RACE reads, holding one entry per CDR3 protein. This sample has 500,000 to 600,000 distinct CDR3 sequences, with 20% to 25% found just once. The same data also contributed to another study, on T cells expressing NK-cell markers.

Sample: CD4+ T cells sorted from blood. All receptors derive from a woman under 30 in good health.

The V and J genes are TRBV6-5 and TRBJ2-4, with a tentative D call TRBD1 (6 bases). V lost 4 bases to trimming and J lost 2 bases, with 12 bases between them. Germline-derived CDR1 and CDR2 are MNHEY and SVGAGI. The CDR3 has 15 amino acids. The CDR3 spells CASSSGVRTKNIQYF. The CDR3 DNA is TGTGCCAGCAGTTCAGGGGTTCGGACCAAAAACATTCAGTACTTC.

This chain joins TRBV20-1 and TRBJ2-5; 9 nucleotides match TRBD2. CDR3 length: 14 amino acids. Looked up from germline, CDR1 is DFQATT and CDR2 is SNEGSKA (reference sequence). Trimming removed 3 bases from V and 5 bases from J; junction bases left unmatched: 7. The CDR3 loop is CSARGTSPSETQYF. For the CDR3, the DNA is TGCAGTGCTAGGGGGACTAGCCCATCGGAGACCCAGTACTTC.

V is TRBV6-5 and J is TRBJ2-3, with D possibly being TRBD2 (7 bases). The V gene's germline CDR1 is MNHEY and CDR2 SVGAGI. The CDR3 is 17 residues long. The V end lost 2 bases, the J end lost 4 bases, and 19 bases lay between the germline ends. CDR3 region: CASSYRPGGGEADTQYF. For the CDR3, the DNA is TGTGCCAGCAGTTACCGTCCTGGGGGGGGCGAGGCAGATACGCAGTATTTT.

This clonotype has only a few counts. V is TRBV20-1 and J is TRBJ2-3, with D maybe TRBD2 (6 bases). This CDR3 contains 14 residues. V gave up 1 base and J gave up 5 bases, with 13 bases separating them. Per germline, CDR1 DFQATT and CDR2 SNEGSKA (reference sequence). This CDR3 reads CSARVSASVDTQYF. CDR3 nucleotide sequence: TGCAGTGCTAGAGTGTCGGCTAGCGTAGATACGCAGTATTTT.

The J gene is TRBJ2-1, the V gene TRBV29-1; D is undetermined. CDR3 size: 15 residues. CDR1 SQVTM and CDR2 ANQGSEA come from the germline V gene. V was pared by 3 bases and J by 3 bases, with 15 bases between. The DNA of the CDR3 is TGCAGCGTTGAGGGGTTCCTAGAACACTACAATGAGCAGTTCTTC. This translates into CSVEGFLEHYNEQFF.

J is TRBJ1-4 and V is TRBV20-1; the D is unclear. Trimming left V 5 bases short and J 5 bases short, with 15 bases between. CDR1 DFQATT and CDR2 SNEGSKA come from the germline V gene (reference sequence). CDR3 length: 14 residues. The CDR3 reads CSAGRVLVNEKLFF. The CDR3 nucleotides are TGCAGTGCTGGAAGAGTATTAGTCAATGAAAAACTGTTTTTT.

There are many counts of this clonotype. The chain carries TRBV24-1 and TRBJ2-3, with 8 bases lining up with TRBD2. CDR1 and CDR2 (germline): KGHDR, SFDVKD. Trimming removed 3 bases from V and 2 bases from J; junction bases left unmatched: 3. The CDR3 consists of 15 residues. The CDR3 reads CATSDGREDTDTQYF. The DNA of the CDR3 is TGTGCCACCAGTGATGGGCGGGAGGACACAGATACGCAGTATTTT.

The chain links TRBV4-3 to TRBJ1-4; TRBD1 is a possible D gene (6 bases). CDR1 is LGHNA, CDR2 YSLEER, per germline. With 4 bases removed from V and 3 bases from J, the gap between germline ends came to 12 bases. This CDR3 comprises 15 residues. This chain's CDR3 is CASSPSGAANEKLFF. Here the CDR3 DNA reads TGCGCCAGCAGCCCTTCAGGGGCGGCTAATGAAAAACTGTTTTTT.

As concerns this clonotype: A read error may produce the germline difference seen at one junction end. For the CDR3, the DNA is TGTGCCATCAGCATAGCGGGAGGAGTCTCCAACGAGCAGTACTTC. Amino acid sequence: CAISIAGGVSNEQYF. The gene calls are TRBV10-3 and TRBJ2-7; 10 bases are shared with TRBD2. CDR3 length equals 15 residues. Per the germline V gene, CDR1 is ENHRY and CDR2 is SYGVKD.

In regard to this clonotype: One junction end does not reproduce the germline sequence, and a read error may be involved. J is TRBJ1-5 and V is TRBV5-5; tentative D call: TRBD1 (5 bases). Germline V gene sequence: CDR1 SGHKS, CDR2 YYEKEE (reference sequence). The CDR3 has 15 amino acids. CDR3 region: CASSFYGASNQPQNF. CDR3 sequence (DNA): TGTGCCAGCAGCTTCTATGGGGCCTCCAATCAGCCCCAGAATTTT.

This clonotype was found many times. This chain joins TRBV11-3 and TRBJ2-1; the match to TRBD2 covers 8 bases. The J segment lost 7 bases and the V segment lost 5 bases, leaving 10 bases of the junction unmatched. Germline-derived CDR1 and CDR2 are SGHNT and YENEEA. The CDR3 spans 15 residues. CDR3 DNA: TGTGCCAGCAGCCCGACTAGCGCGCGTTTAAATGAGCAGTTCTTC. Residues: CASSPTSARLNEQFF.

Only a few counts were recorded for this clonotype. V usage is TRBV12-5 and J usage is TRBJ1-5; D is ambiguous. This CDR3 is built from 13 residues. Germline V gene lookup returns CDR1 LGHNT and CDR2 FRNRAP. With 7 bases removed from V and 7 bases from J, the gap between germline ends came to 14 bases. The CDR3 region has the DNA TGTGCTAGTGCCCGGGCGGTAAGACAGCCCCAGCATTTT. This translates into CASARAVRQPQHF.

The chain joins TRBV5-1 to TRBJ2-3; 8 bases agree with TRBD2. The CDR3 loop spans 14 amino acids. CDR1 is SGHRS and CDR2 is YFSETQ in the germline V gene. With 1 base clipped from V and 6 bases from J, the junction kept 4 bases outside the gene matches. CDR3 in amino acids: CASSLSGGEDTQYF. CDR3 bases: TGCGCCAGCAGCTTGAGCGGGGGAGAGGATACGCAGTATTTT.

This clonotype was counted at least ten times. The V gene is TRBV20-1, the J gene TRBJ1-1, with no clear D. V was pared by 3 bases and J by 1 base, with 9 bases between. This CDR3 comprises 13 residues. CDR1 and CDR2 from the germline V gene are DFQATT and SNEGSKA (reference sequence). CDR3 sequence (DNA): TGCAGTGCTAGTGTCCCCTCGAACACTGAAGCTTTCTTT. It codes for CSASVPSNTEAFF.

The sample holds a few counts of this clonotype. The chain combines TRBV5-1 with TRBJ2-3; 8 bases match TRBD2. V lost 10 bases and J lost 2; bases outside the gene matches: 6. There are 13 residues in the CDR3. Germline CDR1 and CDR2: SGHRS and YFSETQ. The CDR3, as DNA: TGCGCCTCCGCTAGCGGGCCCACAGATACGCAGTATTTT. Protein product: CASASGPTDTQYF.

This sequence joins TRBV20-1 and TRBJ2-3; TRBD1 might be the D (6 bases). The V and J ends lost 1 base and 7 bases respectively, with 18 bases between them. Germline V gene data show CDR1 as DFQATT and CDR2 as SNEGSKA (reference sequence). This CDR3 is 15 amino acids long. CDR3 DNA: TGCAGTGCTAGAGTGAGGGGGATTCTAGTATATACGCAGTATTTT. This encodes CSARVRGILVYTQYF.